The following is a T cell receptor beta chain sequence with its context. The antigen remains unidentified. This specimen belongs to a study of cytomegalovirus exposure and HLA in healthy donors. Regarding the study as a whole: Some V segments (TRBV6-2 and TRBV6-3 among them) were excluded as indistinguishable.

Trimming stripped 0 bases from V and 4 bases from J, with 16 bases between. The CDR3 consists of 16 residues. The germline CDR1 and CDR2 sequences are SGHNT and YYREEE (reference sequence). The primer mix had 60 Vbeta and 13 Jbeta primers. This table comes from immunoSEQ multiplex PCR, and its TCRdb copy is limited to in-frame clones, with some not included. This table holds 110,000 to 150,000 clones. Sequencing input: PBMCs. This chain links TRBV5-4 with TRBJ2-5; D perhaps matches TRBD2 (5 bases). The source is a woman younger than 35 in good health and CMV-seronegative. CDR3 in amino acids: CASSLVPFNGVETQYF. The CDR3 DNA reads TGTGCCAGCAGCTTGGTCCCTTTTAACGGGGTAGAGACCCAGTACTTC.